Described below is a single TCR beta chain sequence and its context. This clone has only a few counts. Its antigen remains unidentified. Base qualities were left out, and no much larger clone turns up one base away. The source of the sample is a study of PD-L1 blockade in urothelial cancer (dated by TCRdb to about 2017). Context from the whole study: Every patient began therapy in 2014 and was given atezolizumab 1,200 mg intravenously every 3 weeks. An ECOG performance status of 0 or 1 was recorded for the patients, and 0 to 3 prior chemotherapy regimens had been received by the patients. About nine tenths of the roughly 29 patients were identified as males with urothelial cancer of bladder origin, and a prior smoking history was reported by 18 of 29 patients. Blood samples yielded a median of around 140,000 T cells and more than 75,000 unique TCRs, with median clonality 0.080. In the same patients, whole exome sequencing and RNA sequencing of pretreatment tumors were performed in addition to TCR sequencing. Pretreatment tumor samples, along with matched peripheral blood collected serially before and after atezolizumab treatment, underwent TCR sequencing. Durable clinical benefit was defined as a progression-free survival longer than 6 months, and TCR features were additionally tested against progression-free survival and overall survival. Pretreatment blood TCR-seq was available for fewer than 30 patients, at least one posttreatment blood collection was obtained for about 24 patients, and tumor TCR-seq was available for about 24 patients. The study was an exploratory multi-omic analysis of somatic, immune and clinical correlates of response to PD-L1 blockade with atezolizumab in urothelial cancer. Blood samples were analyzed 3 weeks after the start of treatment (second dose) and 6 weeks after the start of treatment. Durable clinical benefit was achieved by nine patients and was not achieved by 20 patients. Points the paper makes about the study in general: A pretreatment peripheral blood TCR clonality below the median was linked to improved progression-free and overall survival. Because the sample size was small (n ≈ 29) and many of the analyses were exploratory, the results are meant to be hypothesis-generating. At 3 weeks after the start of treatment, tumor-associated TCR clones in peripheral blood had expanded more in patients with durable benefit (n of about 21, p = 0.022).

Based on the germline V gene, the CDR1 and CDR2 sequences are LGHNA and YSLEER. Spanning cysteine to phenylalanine, the CDR3 consists of 15 amino acids. Left in the record is the CDR3 DNA by itself, 45 bases read in frame from the first base. Relative to germline, V is 0 bases shorter and J is 1 base shorter, with 9 bases between their ends. In light of the paper, this sample's time point label describes: pretreatment peripheral blood. A cohort of 30 or so patients with locally advanced or metastatic urothelial carcinoma, treated at Memorial Sloan Kettering on a trial protocol, was included. Peripheral blood mononuclear cells were collected pretreatment and during treatment, with between 1 and 8 total time points per patient. The Qiagen DNeasy Blood extraction kit was used to purify genomic DNA from total PBMCs and from tumor samples. Collected pretreatment and during treatment, PBMCs were isolated and stored as previously described.

Each PCR received spiked-in synthetic TCR analog templates so that absolute template abundance could be estimated from read counts. The immunoSEQ assay was used to amplify TCRbeta CDR3 regions from genomic DNA with bias-controlled V and J gene primers. Sequencing of rearranged TCRbeta segments was done at approximately 20X coverage. For the original study's pipeline: Sequencing errors were corrected by clustering and CDR3s were annotated against IMGT to assign V, D and J genes. Only productive TCRbeta rearrangements were used in downstream analyses, excluding out-of-frame or stop-codon sequences. To compute clonality, Shannon entropy was normalized by the log of the number of unique productive sequences and then subtracted from one. Fisher's exact test with Benjamini-Hochberg correction, at a threshold of adjusted p below 0.01, was used to find clones that differed between time points or between blood and tumor. Entries here come from immuneACCESS through TCRdb and include only in-frame sequences with V and J called. Some clones fail to appear in such tables; in the studies checked, an unresolved V gene covers under half of the shortfall, and the cause of the remainder is unknown. The V and J calls and clone size were taken over from that table, and D and trimming were inferred from the DNA. Across this sample there are fewer than 65,000 clones, with about 81% seen only once. The ten top clones hold 1.6% of the sample.

The V gene is TRBV4-3 and the J gene is TRBJ2-5; the D gene is perhaps TRBD1, on 5 matching bases. The source is a man in his 70s with urothelial cancer. Sequencing was performed on PBMCs, taken around atezolizumab (anti-PD-L1) treatment. The CDR3 region: CASSQDWGSQETQYF. The DNA sequence reads TGCGCCAGCAGCCAAGATTGGGGCAGCCAAGAGACCCAGTACTTC.